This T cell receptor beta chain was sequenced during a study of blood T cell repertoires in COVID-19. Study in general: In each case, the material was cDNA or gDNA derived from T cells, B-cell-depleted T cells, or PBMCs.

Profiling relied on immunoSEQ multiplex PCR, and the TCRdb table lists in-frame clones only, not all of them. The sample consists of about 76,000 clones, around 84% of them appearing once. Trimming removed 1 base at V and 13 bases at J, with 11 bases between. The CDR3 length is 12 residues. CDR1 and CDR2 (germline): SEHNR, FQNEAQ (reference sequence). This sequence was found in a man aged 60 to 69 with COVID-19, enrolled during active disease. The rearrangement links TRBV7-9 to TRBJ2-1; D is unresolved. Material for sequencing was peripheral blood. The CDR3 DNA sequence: TGTGCCAGCAGCTTAGTAGACAACCACCAGTTCTTC. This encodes CASSLVDNHQFF.